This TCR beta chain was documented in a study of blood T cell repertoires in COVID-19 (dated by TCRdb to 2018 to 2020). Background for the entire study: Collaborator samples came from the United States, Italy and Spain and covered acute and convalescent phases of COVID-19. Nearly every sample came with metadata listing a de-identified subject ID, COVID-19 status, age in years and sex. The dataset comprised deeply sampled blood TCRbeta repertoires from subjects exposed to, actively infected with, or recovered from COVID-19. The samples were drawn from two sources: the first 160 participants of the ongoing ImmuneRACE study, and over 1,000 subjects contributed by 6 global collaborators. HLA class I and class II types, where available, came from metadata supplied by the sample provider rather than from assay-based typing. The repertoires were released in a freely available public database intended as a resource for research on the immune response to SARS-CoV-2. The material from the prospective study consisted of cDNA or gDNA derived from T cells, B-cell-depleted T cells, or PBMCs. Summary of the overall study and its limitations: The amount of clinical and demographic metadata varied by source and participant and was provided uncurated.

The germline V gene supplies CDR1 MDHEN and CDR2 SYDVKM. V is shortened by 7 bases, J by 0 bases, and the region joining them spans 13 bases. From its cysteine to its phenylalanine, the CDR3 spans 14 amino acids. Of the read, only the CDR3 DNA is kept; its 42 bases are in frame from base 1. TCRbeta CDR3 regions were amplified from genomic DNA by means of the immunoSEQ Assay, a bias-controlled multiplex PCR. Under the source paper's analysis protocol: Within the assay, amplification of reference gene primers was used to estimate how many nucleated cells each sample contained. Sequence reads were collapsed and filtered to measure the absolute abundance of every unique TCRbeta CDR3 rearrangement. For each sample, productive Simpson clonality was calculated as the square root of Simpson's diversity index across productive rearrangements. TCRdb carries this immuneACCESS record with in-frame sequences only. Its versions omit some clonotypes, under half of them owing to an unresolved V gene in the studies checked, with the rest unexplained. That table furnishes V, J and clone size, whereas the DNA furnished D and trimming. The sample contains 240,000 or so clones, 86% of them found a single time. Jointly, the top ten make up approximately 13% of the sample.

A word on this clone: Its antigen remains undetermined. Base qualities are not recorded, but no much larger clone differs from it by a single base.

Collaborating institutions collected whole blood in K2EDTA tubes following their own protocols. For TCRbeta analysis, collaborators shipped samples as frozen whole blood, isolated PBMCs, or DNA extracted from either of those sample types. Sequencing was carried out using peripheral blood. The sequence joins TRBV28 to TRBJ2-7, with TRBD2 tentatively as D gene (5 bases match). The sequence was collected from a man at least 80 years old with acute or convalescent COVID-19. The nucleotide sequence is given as TGTGCCAGCAAAAAACCTAGCCCCTCCTACGAGCAGTACTTC. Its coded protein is CASKKPSPSYEQYF.